The clone carrying this T cell receptor beta chain occurred many times. Time point specified: newly diagnosed GD, antithyroid drugs for less than 3 months. Following extraction of RNA from PBMCs, that RNA was used to make the TCR library. The data originate from a study of regulatory T cells in long-lasting Graves disease. Across the study: The study enrolled newly diagnosed Graves' patients on antithyroid drugs under 3 months.

Sequencing libraries for TCR beta were prepared with iRepertoire HTBI primers and Arm-PCR of CDR3 regions. TCRdb ran MiXCR on the multiplex PCR reads and lists one entry per CDR3 protein. The sample holds 240,000 or so distinct CDR3 sequences; around 20% are singletons and the top ten take 14%. CDR1 and CDR2 from the germline V gene are DFQATT and SNEGSKA (reference sequence). The V gene end was trimmed by 4 bases and the J gene end by 4 bases; junction bases not matched to a gene: 5. This CDR3 comprises 15 residues. The sequenced sample was peripheral blood mononuclear cells (PBMCs), obtained at new diagnosis, from a patient treated with antithyroid drugs. The genes are TRBV20-1 and TRBJ2-5, with TRBD2 identical over 14 bases. The sequence was obtained from a female donor with Graves disease. CDR3 bases: TGCAGTGCTACGTCGGGACTAGCGGGAGTAGAGACCCAGTACTTC. It translates to CSATSGLAGVETQYF.